This T cell receptor (beta chain) was profiled in a study of cytotoxic CD8 clonotypes in ibrutinib-treated CLL. Points from the study as a whole: Collection times varied between progressing and sustained-remission patients. Clonality (at baseline) was higher than in age-matched healthy donors and tracked circulating CD8+ T-cell counts. Rare overall, public clonotypes shrank or held steady under therapy.

The protocol was immunoSEQ multiplex PCR, while the TCRdb copy is restricted to in-frame clones and leaves out a portion. The table includes about 140,000 clones, approximately 89% detected once. On this clone itself: Its antigen is currently unknown.

V was pared by 8 bases and J by 6 bases, with 8 bases between. This CDR3 has 11 amino acids. Germline V gene data show CDR1 as SNHLY and CDR2 as FYNNEI. Genomic DNA in a quantity of about 2.1 micrograms was derived from cryopreserved PBMCs for TCR beta libraries. The sample consisted of PBMCs, taken after 12 months of ibrutinib treatment. J is TRBJ2-1 and V is TRBV2; D gene uncertain. The source is a human donor with chronic lymphocytic leukemia. CDR3 DNA sequence: TGTGCCAGCCAAGAGCTCAATGAGCAGTTCTTC. This sequence encodes CASQELNEQFF. The entire variable domain, with the rest obtained from reference TRBV2 and TRBJ2-1, is as follows: EPEVTQTPSHQVTQMGQEVILRCVPISNHLYFYWYRQILGQKVEFLVSFYNNEISEKSEIFDDQFSVERPDGSNFTLKIRSTKLEDSAMYFCASQELNEQFFGPGTRLTVL.